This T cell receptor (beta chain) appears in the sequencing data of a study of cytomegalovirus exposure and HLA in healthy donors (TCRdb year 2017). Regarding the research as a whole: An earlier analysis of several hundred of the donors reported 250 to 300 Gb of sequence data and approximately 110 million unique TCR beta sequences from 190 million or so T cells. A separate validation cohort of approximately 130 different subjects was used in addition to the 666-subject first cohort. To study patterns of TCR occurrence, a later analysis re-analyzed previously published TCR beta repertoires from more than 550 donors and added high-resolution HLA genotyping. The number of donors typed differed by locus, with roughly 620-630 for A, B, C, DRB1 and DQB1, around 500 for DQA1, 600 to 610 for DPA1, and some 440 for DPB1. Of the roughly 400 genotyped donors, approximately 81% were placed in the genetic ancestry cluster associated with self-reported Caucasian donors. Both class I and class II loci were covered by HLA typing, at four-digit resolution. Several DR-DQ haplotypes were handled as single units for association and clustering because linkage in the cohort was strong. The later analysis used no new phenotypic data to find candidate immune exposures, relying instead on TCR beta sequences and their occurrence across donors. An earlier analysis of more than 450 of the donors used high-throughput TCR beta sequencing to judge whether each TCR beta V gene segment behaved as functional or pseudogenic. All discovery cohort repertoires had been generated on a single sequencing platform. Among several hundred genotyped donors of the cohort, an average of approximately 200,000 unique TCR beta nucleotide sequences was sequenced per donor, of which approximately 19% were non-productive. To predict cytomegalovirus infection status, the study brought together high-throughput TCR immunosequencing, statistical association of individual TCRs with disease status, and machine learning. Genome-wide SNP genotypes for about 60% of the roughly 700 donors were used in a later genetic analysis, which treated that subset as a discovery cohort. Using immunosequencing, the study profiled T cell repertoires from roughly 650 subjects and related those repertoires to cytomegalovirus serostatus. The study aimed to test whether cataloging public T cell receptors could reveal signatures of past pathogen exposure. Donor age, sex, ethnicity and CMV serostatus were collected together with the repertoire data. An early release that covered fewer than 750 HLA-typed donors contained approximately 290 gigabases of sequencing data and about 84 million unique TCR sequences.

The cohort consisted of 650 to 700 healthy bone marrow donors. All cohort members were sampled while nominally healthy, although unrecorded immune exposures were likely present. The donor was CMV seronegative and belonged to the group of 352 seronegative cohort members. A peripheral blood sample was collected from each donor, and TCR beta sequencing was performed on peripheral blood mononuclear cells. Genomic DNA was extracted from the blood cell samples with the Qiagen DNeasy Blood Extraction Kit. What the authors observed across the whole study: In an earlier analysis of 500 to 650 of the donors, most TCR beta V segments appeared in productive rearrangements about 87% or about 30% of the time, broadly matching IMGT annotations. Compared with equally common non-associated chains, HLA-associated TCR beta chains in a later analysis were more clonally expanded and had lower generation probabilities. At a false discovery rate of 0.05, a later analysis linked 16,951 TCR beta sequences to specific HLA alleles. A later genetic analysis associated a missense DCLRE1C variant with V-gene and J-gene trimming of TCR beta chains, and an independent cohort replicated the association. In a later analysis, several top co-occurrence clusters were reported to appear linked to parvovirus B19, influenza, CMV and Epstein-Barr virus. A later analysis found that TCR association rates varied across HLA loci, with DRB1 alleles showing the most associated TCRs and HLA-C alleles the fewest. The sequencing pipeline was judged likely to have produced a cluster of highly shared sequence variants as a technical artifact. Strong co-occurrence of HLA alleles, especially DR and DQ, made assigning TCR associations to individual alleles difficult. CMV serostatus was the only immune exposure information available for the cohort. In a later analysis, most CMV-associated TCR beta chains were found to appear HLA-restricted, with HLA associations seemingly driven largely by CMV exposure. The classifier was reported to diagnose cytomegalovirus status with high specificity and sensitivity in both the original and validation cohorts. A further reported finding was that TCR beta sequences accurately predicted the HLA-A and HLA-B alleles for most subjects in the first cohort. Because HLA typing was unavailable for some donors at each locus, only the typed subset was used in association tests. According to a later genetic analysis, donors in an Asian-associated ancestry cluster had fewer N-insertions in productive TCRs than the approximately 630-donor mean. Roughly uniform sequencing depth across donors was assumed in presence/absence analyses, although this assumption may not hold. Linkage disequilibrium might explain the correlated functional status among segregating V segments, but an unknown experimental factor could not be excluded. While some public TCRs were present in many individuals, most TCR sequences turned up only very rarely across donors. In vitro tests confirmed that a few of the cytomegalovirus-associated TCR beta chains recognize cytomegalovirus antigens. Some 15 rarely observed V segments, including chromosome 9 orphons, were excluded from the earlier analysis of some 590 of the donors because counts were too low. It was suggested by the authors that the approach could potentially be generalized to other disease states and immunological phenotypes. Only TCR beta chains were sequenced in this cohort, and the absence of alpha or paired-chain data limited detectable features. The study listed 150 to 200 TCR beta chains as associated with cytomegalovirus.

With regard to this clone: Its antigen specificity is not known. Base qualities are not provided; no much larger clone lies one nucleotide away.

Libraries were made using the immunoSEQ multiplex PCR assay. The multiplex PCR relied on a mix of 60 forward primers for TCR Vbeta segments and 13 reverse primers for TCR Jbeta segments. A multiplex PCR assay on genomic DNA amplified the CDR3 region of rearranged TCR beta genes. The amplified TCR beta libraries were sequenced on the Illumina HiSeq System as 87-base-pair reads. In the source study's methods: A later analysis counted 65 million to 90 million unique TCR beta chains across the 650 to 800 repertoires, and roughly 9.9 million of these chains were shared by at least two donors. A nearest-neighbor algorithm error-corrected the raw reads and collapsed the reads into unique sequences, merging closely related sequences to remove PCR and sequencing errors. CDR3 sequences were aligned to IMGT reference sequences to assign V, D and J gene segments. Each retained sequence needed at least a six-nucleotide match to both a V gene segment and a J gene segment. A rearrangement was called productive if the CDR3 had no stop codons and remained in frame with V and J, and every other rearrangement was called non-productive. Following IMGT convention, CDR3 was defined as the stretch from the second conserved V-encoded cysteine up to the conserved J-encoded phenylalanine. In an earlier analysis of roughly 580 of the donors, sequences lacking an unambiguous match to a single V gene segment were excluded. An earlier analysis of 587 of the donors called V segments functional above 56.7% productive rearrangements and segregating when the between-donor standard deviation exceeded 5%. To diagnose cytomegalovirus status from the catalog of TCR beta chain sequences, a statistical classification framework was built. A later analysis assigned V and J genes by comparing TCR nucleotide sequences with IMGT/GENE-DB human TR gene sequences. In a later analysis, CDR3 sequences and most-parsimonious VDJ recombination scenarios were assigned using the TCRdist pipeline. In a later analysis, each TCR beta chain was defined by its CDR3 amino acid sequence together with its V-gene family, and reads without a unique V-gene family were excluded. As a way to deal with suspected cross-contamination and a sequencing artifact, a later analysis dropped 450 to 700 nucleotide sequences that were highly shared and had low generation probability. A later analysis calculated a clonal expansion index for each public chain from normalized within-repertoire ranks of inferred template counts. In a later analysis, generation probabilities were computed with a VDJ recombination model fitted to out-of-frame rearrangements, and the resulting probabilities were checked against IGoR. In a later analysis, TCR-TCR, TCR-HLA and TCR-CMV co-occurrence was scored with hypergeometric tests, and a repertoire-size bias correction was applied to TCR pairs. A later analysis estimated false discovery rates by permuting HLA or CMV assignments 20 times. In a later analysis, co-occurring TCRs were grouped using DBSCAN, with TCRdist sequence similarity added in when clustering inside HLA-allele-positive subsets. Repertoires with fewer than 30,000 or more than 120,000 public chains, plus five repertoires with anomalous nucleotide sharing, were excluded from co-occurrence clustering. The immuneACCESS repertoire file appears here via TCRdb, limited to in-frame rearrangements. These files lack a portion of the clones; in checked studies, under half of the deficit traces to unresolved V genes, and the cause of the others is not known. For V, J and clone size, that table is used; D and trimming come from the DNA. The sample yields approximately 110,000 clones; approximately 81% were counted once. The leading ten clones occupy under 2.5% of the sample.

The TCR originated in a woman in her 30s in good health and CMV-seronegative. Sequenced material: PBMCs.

The CDR3 in this case is CATTGFSGNTIYF. The DNA reads TGTGCCACGACAGGCTTCTCTGGAAACACCATATATTTT. Recombination linked TRBV6-5 to TRBJ1-3, with TRBD1 tentatively as D gene (6 bases match). V drops 10 bases and J drops 0 bases, leaving 10 bases in between. The CDR3 runs 13 residues from the cysteine to the phenylalanine. Solely the CDR3 DNA is kept, with 39 bases framed from the first base. Based on the germline V gene, the CDR1 and CDR2 sequences are MNHEY and SVGAGI.